This T cell receptor (beta chain) was found in a study of blood T cell repertoires in COVID-19. The overall study: From T cells, B-cell-depleted T cells, or PBMCs came the material, which was cDNA or gDNA.

Original processing methods: Reference gene primer amplification yielded estimated nucleated cell counts. Sequenced by immunoSEQ multiplex PCR; TCRdb stores in-frame clones only, minus some. D and trimming were read from the DNA, whereas the V and J calls and clone size are those reported in that table. Among around 200,000 clones, more than 70% were seen once, and the ten largest hold roughly 2.8%. This clone was seen a handful of times. Mismatch with germline at one junction end may stem from a read error. Looked up from germline, CDR1 is SSHAT and CDR2 is FNYEAQ (reference sequence). This CDR3 contains 18 residues.

The TCR originated in a man aged 50 to 59 with active or convalescent COVID-19. This sequence joins TRBV7-7 and TRBJ2-7; 8 nucleotides line up with TRBD2. The sequenced material came from peripheral blood. CDR3 sequence: CASSLLASRASGRYEQYF. DNA of the CDR3: TGTGCTAGCAGCTTACTAGCTAGTCGGGCTAGCGGGCGCTACGAGCAGTACTTC.